One and the same sample provided the 22 T cell receptor beta chains below, sequenced in a study of blood T cell repertoires in COVID-19. Assay used: immunoSEQ multiplex PCR; TCRdb lists only in-frame clones, some missing. This table holds over 15,000 clones, 80% to 90% found once. Sequencing was done on a sample of peripheral blood. The receptors originated from a man aged 55 to 69 with active COVID-19.

This chain connects TRBV29-1 to TRBJ2-2; no clear D gene. Germline CDR1 reads SQVTM; CDR2 reads ANQGSEA. V was trimmed by 2 bases and J by 8 bases, leaving 9 bases between them. This CDR3 has 12 residues. The CDR3 DNA reads TGCAGCGTTGAACACTTTAGTGGGGAGCTGTTTTTT. As protein: CSVEHFSGELFF.

The chain joins TRBV6-5 to TRBJ2-3; no reliable D call. The length of the CDR3 is 14 residues. In germline, CDR1 is MNHEY, CDR2 SVGAGI. V was shortened by 2 bases and J by 2 bases, with 8 bases between the two germline ends. CDR3 bases: TGTGCCAGCAGTTACGGCCTCGCCACAGATACGCAGTATTTT. Translated, it gives CASSYGLATDTQYF.

V gene TRBV5-4 combines with J gene TRBJ2-1; TRBD2 aligns across 9 bases. CDR1 and CDR2 (germline): SGHNT, YYREEE (reference sequence). The junction had 12 bases not matched to a gene; V was cut back by 4 bases and J by 1 base. This CDR3 is 18 amino acids long. CDR3 amino acids: CASSRPTSGRSSYNEQFF. The DNA of the CDR3 is TGTGCCAGCAGCCGTCCAACCAGCGGGAGGAGTTCCTACAATGAGCAGTTCTTC.

The chain carries TRBV6-5 and TRBJ2-2; 8 bases line up with TRBD1. Germline V gives CDR1 MNHEY, CDR2 SVGAGI. Trimming took 7 bases from V and 4 from J; bases not matched to a gene: 5. The CDR3 totals 14 residues. The CDR3 coding sequence is TGTGCCAGCAACAACAGGGGGGCCACCGGGGAGCTGTTTTTT. It specifies CASNNRGATGELFF.

The chain is built from TRBV9 and TRBJ2-7; D ambiguous. Germline V CDR1 and CDR2: SGDLS, YYNGEE. Trimming cost V 0 bases and J 2 bases, with 12 bases left between them. The CDR3 consists of 15 residues. CDR3: CASSVGVSGTYEQYF. The DNA for the CDR3 is TGTGCCAGCAGCGTAGGGGTTTCAGGAACCTACGAGCAGTACTTC.

This chain joins TRBV3-1 (or the pseudogene TRBV3-2) and TRBJ2-2; D might be TRBD1 (6 bases). From germline, CDR1 is LGHDT and CDR2 YNNKEL (reference sequence). The CDR3 is 15 residues long. V was cut by 7 bases and J by 1 base, with 13 bases left in between. The CDR3 sequence is CASNEGDLNTGELFF. CDR3 nucleotides: TGTGCCAGCAACGAGGGGGACCTGAACACCGGGGAGCTGTTTTTT.

The rearrangement links TRBV29-1 to TRBJ2-1; D remains unclear. Trimming cost V 4 bases and J 3 bases, with 4 bases left between them. Germline CDR1 and CDR2: SQVTM and ANQGSEA. The CDR3 spans 11 residues. The CDR3 loop reads CSVGSYNEQFF. The CDR3 coding sequence is TGCAGCGTTGGGAGCTACAATGAGCAGTTCTTC.

The V gene is TRBV23-1, the J gene TRBJ2-2; possibly TRBD1 for D (6 bases). TRBV23-1 is given ORF status, its function remaining uncertain. The CDR3 runs 15 residues. The germline V and J ends were trimmed by 8 bases and 4 bases, with 17 bases remaining between them. The CDR3 protein is CASVGLDSITGELFF. For the CDR3, the DNA is TGCGCCAGCGTCGGACTGGACAGCATCACCGGGGAGCTGTTTTTT.

J is TRBJ2-7 and V is TRBV4-3; 12 bases are a match to TRBD2. This CDR3 is built from 18 residues. The germline V gene has CDR1 LGHNA and CDR2 YSLEER. V shed 3 bases and J 1 base; nucleotides not matched to a gene: 10. Here the CDR3 reads CASSHPGTSGGKSYEQYF. The CDR3 DNA follows: TGCGCCAGCAGCCACCCAGGCACTAGCGGGGGGAAATCCTACGAGCAGTACTTC.

The chain links TRBV28 to TRBJ2-3, with D possibly TRBD2 on 6 matching bases. Germline V gene data show CDR1 as MDHEN and CDR2 as SYDVKM. The CDR3 loop spans 13 amino acids. With 6 bases removed from V and 8 bases from J, the gap between germline ends came to 15 bases. CDR3 sequence reads: CASRSLGEATQYF. The CDR3 region has the DNA TGTGCCAGCAGGTCTCTGGGGGAGGCTACGCAGTATTTT.

The chain links TRBV3-1 (or the pseudogene TRBV3-2) to TRBJ2-2; D unclear. Germline V gene sequence: CDR1 LGHDT, CDR2 YNNKEL (reference sequence). The CDR3 runs to 13 residues. The V gene lost 5 bases and the J gene lost 1 base, with 5 bases spanning the gap. Here the CDR3 reads CASSRQNTGELFF. The CDR3 DNA follows: TGTGCCAGCAGCAGACAGAACACCGGGGAGCTGTTTTTT.

J is TRBJ1-1 and V is TRBV30; 10 bases are shared with TRBD1. The V gene end was trimmed by 1 base and the J gene end by 8 bases; junction bases not matched to a gene: 4. The CDR3 sequence is 13 residues long. CDR1 and CDR2 (germline): GTSNPN, SVGIG (reference sequence). The CDR3 DNA reads TGTGCCTGGAGTGGGGACAGGGGCACCGAAGCTTTCTTT. It translates to CAWSGDRGTEAFF. The entire variable domain, with the rest obtained from reference TRBV30 and TRBJ1-1, is as follows: SQTIHQWPATLVQPVGSPLSLECTVEGTSNPNLYWYRQAAGRGLQLLFYSVGIGQISSEVPQNLSASRPQDRQFILSSKKLLLSDSGFYLCAWSGDRGTEAFFGQGTRLTVV.

The chain recombines TRBV23-1 with TRBJ2-5; D might be TRBD2 (6 bases). TRBV23-1 is an ORF, and what it does is uncertain. The CDR3 is 15 amino acids. Trimming removed 1 base at V and 4 bases at J, with 13 bases between. CDR3 coding DNA: TGCGCCAGCAGTCAATTGGAGGGGTTTAGAGAGACCCAGTACTTC. As protein: CASSQLEGFRETQYF.

The chain carries TRBV7-3 and TRBJ2-4, with 7 bases aligning to TRBD2. The CDR3 has 15 amino acids. V dropped 2 bases and J dropped 9; count of bases not matched to a gene: 10. The germline CDR1 and CDR2 sequences are SGHTA and FQGTGA. CDR3 in DNA: TGTGCCAGCAGCTTAGGCGCGGGAGAGGTATCCATTCAGTACTTC. Protein: CASSLGAGEVSIQYF.

This clone was seen a few times. The chain links TRBV10-3 to TRBJ1-1, with 8 bases that match TRBD1. The V gene end was trimmed by 11 bases and the J gene end by 7 bases; junction bases not matched to a gene: 12. Germline V gene data show CDR1 as ENHRY and CDR2 as SYGVKD. This CDR3 is 13 amino acids long. As DNA, the CDR3 is TGTGCCCCCGAGCGACAGGGGAAGGTTGAAGCTTTCTTT. This gives the protein CAPERQGKVEAFF.

In DNA form, the CDR3 reads TGTGCCAGCGTCAGGGGCAATGAGCAGTTCTTC. Amino acids: CASVRGNEQFF. The chain recombines TRBV6-5 with TRBJ2-1, with TRBD1 as a possible D gene (6 bases). This CDR3 is 11 amino acids long. Germline CDR1 MNHEY, CDR2 SVGAGI. V lost 8 bases, J lost 6 bases, and 8 bases lay in between.

V usage is TRBV7-9 and J usage is TRBJ1-1; 7 nucleotides match TRBD1. The V gene's germline CDR1 is SEHNR and CDR2 FQNEAQ (reference sequence). V trimming: 2 bases; J trimming: 2 bases; junction bases outside the gene matches: 5. CDR3 length equals 15 residues. The DNA of the CDR3 is TGTGCCAGCAGCTTACCGGGACAGAGTAACACTGAAGCTTTCTTT. Amino acid sequence: CASSLPGQSNTEAFF.

The chain is built from TRBV6-5 and TRBJ2-1; the D gene is possibly TRBD1 (5 bases). CDR1 and CDR2 from the germline V gene are MNHEY and SVGAGI. This CDR3 contains 14 residues. V was cut by 2 bases and J by 7 bases, with 12 bases left in between. CDR3: CASSYGQGGNEQFF. The CDR3 DNA is TGTGCCAGCAGTTACGGGCAGGGTGGAAATGAGCAGTTCTTC.

This clone was observed a few times. This sequence joins TRBV7-2 and TRBJ2-1; 11 nucleotides agree with TRBD2. CDR1 is SGHTA and CDR2 is FQGNSA in the germline V gene. This CDR3 spans 16 amino acids. V lost 5 bases to trimming and J lost 5 bases; unmatched junction nucleotides: 8. The CDR3 region is CASSIRLAGLNNEQFF. The CDR3 nucleotides are TGTGCCAGCAGCATCAGACTAGCGGGACTTAACAATGAGCAGTTCTTC.

This clone was recorded only once. This chain joins TRBV23-1 and TRBJ2-7; 11 positions match TRBD2. TRBV23-1 is an open reading frame, and its role is uncertain. The V gene end was trimmed by 4 bases and the J gene end by 0 bases; junction bases not matched to a gene: 8. The CDR3 is 17 residues long. CDR3 sequence: CASSPRLAGSPSYEQYF. DNA of the CDR3: TGCGCCAGCAGTCCGCGACTAGCGGGATCTCCCTCCTACGAGCAGTACTTC.

The V call is TRBV21-1, the J call TRBJ1-2; the table's D call TRBD1 went unverified against the DNA. TRBV21-1 is a pseudogene locus. The CDR3 runs 21 residues. The CDR3 spells CASSKPGQGPSVTHREYGYTF. For the CDR3, the DNA is TGTGCCAGCAGCAAACCGGGACAGGGGCCCTCTGTCACCCATCGGGAATATGGCTACACCTTC.

V gene TRBV6-5 combines with J gene TRBJ1-3; the D is unclear. Germline V gene data show CDR1 as MNHEY and CDR2 as SVGAGI. The CDR3 runs to 12 residues. The V and J ends lost 4 bases and 7 bases respectively, with 8 bases between them. CDR3 coding DNA: TGTGCCAGCAGTTCTTTCCAGAACACCATATATTTT. Translated: CASSSFQNTIYF.